This TCR beta chain was recovered during a study of T cells after yellow fever vaccination. Study-wide points: The secondary response peaked faster, at day 5 versus 15, but was weaker. Bulk-population clonotypes that are abundant could appear as contaminants in FACS-sorted repertoires. Among primary-vaccination clones, most reappeared after the booster, at 95% to 96% for CD4 and approximately 90% for CD8.

Template-switching 5'RACE yielded the TCR cDNA; a universal primer site and UMIs were added in the process. One entry per CDR3 protein, called by TCRdb with MiXCR from the 5' RACE reads. The data show about 310,000 distinct CDR3 sequences, more than 3% seen once. This clonotype was picked up a small number of times. Its antigen is currently unknown. In germline, CDR1 is DFQATT, CDR2 SNEGSKA (reference sequence). This CDR3 is 14 amino acids long. Trimming pared 6 bases from V and 1 base from J, leaving 15 bases between. The sample in question was PBMCs, obtained on the day of the yellow fever booster vaccination. This clonotype was sampled from a man aged 18 to 29 who received the YFV17D yellow fever vaccine. The J gene is TRBJ2-5, the V gene TRBV20-1; D gene uncertain. In DNA, the CDR3 is TGCAGTGCCCCTGATTGGAGCTTCCAAGAGACCCAGTACTTC. This translates into CSAPDWSFQETQYF.